Below, one T cell receptor beta chain is given with its context. Clones were read by immunoSEQ multiplex PCR, and TCRdb kept only the in-frame ones, dropping some. The sample comprises roughly 570,000 clones, 85% to 90% of which are singletons, and about 8% rests with the top ten. This sample was included in a study of blood T cell repertoires in COVID-19. Study-wide background: T cells, B-cell-depleted T cells, or PBMCs supplied cDNA or gDNA.

V trimming: 4 bases; J trimming: 15 bases; junction bases outside the gene matches: 3. The CDR3 has 11 residues. Sequencing was performed on peripheral blood. The clonotype originates from a woman aged 45-65 years with COVID-19, enrolled during active disease. The V and J genes are TRBV12-3 or TRBV12-4 and TRBJ1-6; 7 nucleotides match TRBD1. The CDR3 nucleotides are TGTGCCAGCAGTTCGGGACAGCTCCTCCACTTT. Translated, it gives CASSSGQLLHF.